These 8 T cell receptor beta chains share one sample of origin, sequenced in a study of blood T cell repertoires in COVID-19. Clones were read by immunoSEQ multiplex PCR, and TCRdb kept only the in-frame ones, dropping some. The sample consists of about 94,000 clones, around 82% of them appearing once. Sequenced input: peripheral blood. Receptor source: a man in his sixties with acute or convalescent COVID-19.

V is TRBV2 and J is TRBJ1-2; 7 nucleotides align to TRBD1. Germline CDR1 is SNHLY and CDR2 is FYNNEI. Trimming removed 3 bases from V and 6 bases from J; junction bases left unmatched: 4. The CDR3 spans 13 residues. This CDR3 is CASSDPGQDGYTF. CDR3 bases: TGTGCCAGCAGTGACCCTGGACAGGATGGCTACACCTTC. Variable domain in full (rest from reference TRBV2 and TRBJ1-2): EPEVTQTPSHQVTQMGQEVILRCVPISNHLYFYWYRQILGQKVEFLVSFYNNEISEKSEIFDDQFSVERPDGSNFTLKIRSTKLEDSAMYFCASSDPGQDGYTFGSGTRLTVV.

The rearrangement uses TRBV5-6 and TRBJ1-2, with unresolved D. The CDR3 is 11 residues long. The germline V gene has CDR1 SGHDT and CDR2 YYEEEE. Deletions cut 4 bases from V and 6 bases from J, with 7 bases between. The CDR3 sequence: CASSVHNGYTF. CDR3 sequence (DNA): TGTGCCAGCAGCGTACATAATGGCTACACCTTC.

The V gene is TRBV10-3, the J gene TRBJ2-2, with 7 bases fitting TRBD2. J lost 1 base, V lost 4 bases, and 9 bases had no gene match. Germline V gives CDR1 ENHRY, CDR2 SYGVKD. The CDR3 runs to 17 residues. The CDR3 DNA is TGTGCCATCAGTGTTTCCCTTGGGACTAAGAACACCGGGGAGCTGTTTTTT. Encoded protein: CAISVSLGTKNTGELFF.

This rearrangement joins TRBV19 to TRBJ1-1; a possible D gene is TRBD1 (5 bases). V gave up 5 bases and J gave up 0 bases, with 16 bases separating them. The CDR3 is made up of 16 amino acids. CDR1 and CDR2 from the germline V gene are LNHDA and SQIVND (reference sequence). DNA for the CDR3: TGTGCCAGTAGTCCAAATACGAAGGGGTTGAACACTGAAGCTTTCTTT. This translates into CASSPNTKGLNTEAFF.

The chain couples TRBV30 to TRBJ2-7; D unresolved. The V gene's germline CDR1 is GTSNPN and CDR2 SVGIG (reference sequence). The CDR3 contains 14 residues. V dropped 3 bases and J dropped 4 bases, with 16 bases sitting between them. In nucleotides, the CDR3 is TGTGCCTGGAGCGGTAGAGGCGGTCCTTACGAGCAGTACTTC. Amino acids: CAWSGRGGPYEQYF.

The V call is TRBV2, the J call TRBJ2-3, with a tentative D call TRBD1 (5 bases). The CDR3 contains 13 residues. V was shortened by 5 bases and J by 2 bases, with 8 bases between the two germline ends. The germline gives CDR1 SNHLY, CDR2 FYNNEI. CDR3 residues: CASSLGLTDTQYF. In DNA form, the CDR3 reads TGTGCCAGCAGTTTGGGGCTCACAGATACGCAGTATTTT. Full variable domain (outside the CDR3, taken from reference TRBV2 and TRBJ2-3): EPEVTQTPSHQVTQMGQEVILRCVPISNHLYFYWYRQILGQKVEFLVSFYNNEISEKSEIFDDQFSVERPDGSNFTLKIRSTKLEDSAMYFCASSLGLTDTQYFGPGTRLTVL.

The chain couples TRBV4-3 to TRBJ1-2; D remains ambiguous. Between the trimmed V and J ends, which lost 3 bases and 5 bases, there was a span of 13 bases. Germline CDR1 reads LGHNA; CDR2 reads YSLEER. The CDR3 is 14 amino acids. CDR3 sequence (DNA): TGCGCCAGCAGCCAGTCTAACGGGGTGTATGGCTACACCTTC. This translates into CASSQSNGVYGYTF.

CDR3: CASSSPGGPGGYTF. As DNA, the CDR3 is TGTGCCAGCAGCTCCCCCGGGGGGCCCGGGGGCTACACCTTC. The chain carries TRBV27 and TRBJ1-2, with D perhaps matching TRBD1 (6 bases). Germline values: CDR1 MNHEY, CDR2 SMNVEV (reference sequence). The CDR3 runs to 14 residues. V shed 6 bases and J shed 8 bases, with 19 bases lying between them.